This T cell receptor (beta chain) was obtained from a study of CD8 T cells in ankylosing spondylitis. This clonotype appeared many times. Trimming took 0 bases from V and 0 from J; bases not matched to a gene: 7. The germline V gene has CDR1 DFQATT and CDR2 SNEGSKA (reference sequence). The CDR3 contains 17 residues. One entry per CDR3 protein results from TCRdb running MiXCR on the 5' RACE reads. The table lists fewer than 250,000 distinct CDR3 sequences, 10% to 13% of them singletons. The J gene is TRBJ2-3, the V gene TRBV20-1; 9 bases align to TRBD2. The clonotype was recovered from a male donor with ankylosing spondylitis or in good health (not recorded which). Sequenced input: blood, either unsorted or a sorted T cell fraction (not recorded which). The CDR3: CSAREGSGGLSTDTQYF. Here the CDR3 DNA reads TGCAGTGCTAGAGAGGGTAGCGGGGGACTAAGCACAGATACGCAGTATTTT.